This T cell receptor beta chain was obtained from a study of blood T cells in healthy people across ages. This clonotype showed up just once. With a J-beta primer mix and a sample-barcoded 5' primer, a second PCR ran about 7 to 12 cycles. One entry per CDR3 protein results from TCRdb running MiXCR on the 5' RACE reads. The sample contains more than 500,000 distinct CDR3 sequences, about a quarter of which appear only once. CDR3 length: 17 residues. V lost 6 bases, J lost 7 bases, and 24 bases lay in between. This sample also belongs to another study, concerning T cells of mothers and their children.

The sequenced sample was blood. J is TRBJ2-2 and V is TRBV12-3 or TRBV12-4; D possibly uses TRBD1 or TRBD2 (5 bases each). The clonotype originates from a boy under 10 years old in good health. The CDR3 DNA is TGTGCCAGCAGACAAGGGGTGACTACCCGGTTCCGCGGGGAGCTGTTTTTT. The encoded protein is CASRQGVTTRFRGELFF.